This T cell receptor (beta chain) was sequenced in a study of graft-versus-host responses after intestinal transplantation. Study overall: Recipients underwent multivisceral, liver-intestinal, or isolated intestinal transplants. For approximately three years after anti-thymocyte globulin induction, all recipients took tacrolimus and steroids. Study conclusions and caveats: Among recipient marrow samples, GvH clones were found; some appeared first in ileum or blood. Within allografts, high graft-versus-host to host-versus-graft clonal ratios were seen among patients with graft-donor T cell macrochimerism.

The table came from immunoSEQ multiplex PCR; TCRdb's copy has only in-frame clones and leaves some out. The data contain over 85,000 clones, about 94% of them singletons. Details on this clone: No antigen is known for it.

The sequence was obtained from a human donor who was the organ donor for an intestinal transplant. Sequencing was performed on unstimulated CD4+ T cells sorted from spleen or lymph node cells, taken before transplant.

The CDR3 sequence: CASSYWTGTNEKLFF. The CDR3 DNA reads as TGTGCCAGCAGCTACTGGACAGGGACTAATGAAAAACTGTTTTTT. The rearrangement links TRBV7-2 to TRBJ1-4; the match to TRBD1 covers 8 bases. Germline V gene data show CDR1 as SGHTA and CDR2 as FQGNSA. J gave up 2 bases and V 4 bases, and 3 bases lay outside the gene matches. This CDR3 region has 15 residues.